The sequence of this T cell receptor (beta chain) was determined in a study of blood T cell repertoires in COVID-19. Whole-study context: Acute-phase and convalescent COVID-19 samples originated in the United States, Italy and Spain. Sample material is recorded as cDNA or gDNA derived from T cells, B-cell-depleted T cells, or PBMCs.

Measured with immunoSEQ multiplex PCR; TCRdb has only the in-frame clones, and not every one. Of more than 95,000 clones listed, 87% are singletons. Germline V lookup: CDR1 LGHNA, CDR2 YNFKEQ. The CDR3 spans 18 residues. Trimming removed 1 base from V and 3 bases from J; junction bases left unmatched: 7. The chain uses TRBV4-2 and TRBJ2-4; 12 bases are shared with TRBD2. Sample: peripheral blood. This sequence was found in a man aged 50 to 59 in a cohort sampled during active COVID-19. The CDR3 loop reads CASSQGSSGGAGKNIQYF. The CDR3 DNA sequence: TGTGCCAGCAGCCAAGGTTCTAGCGGGGGGGCAGGCAAAAACATTCAGTACTTC.